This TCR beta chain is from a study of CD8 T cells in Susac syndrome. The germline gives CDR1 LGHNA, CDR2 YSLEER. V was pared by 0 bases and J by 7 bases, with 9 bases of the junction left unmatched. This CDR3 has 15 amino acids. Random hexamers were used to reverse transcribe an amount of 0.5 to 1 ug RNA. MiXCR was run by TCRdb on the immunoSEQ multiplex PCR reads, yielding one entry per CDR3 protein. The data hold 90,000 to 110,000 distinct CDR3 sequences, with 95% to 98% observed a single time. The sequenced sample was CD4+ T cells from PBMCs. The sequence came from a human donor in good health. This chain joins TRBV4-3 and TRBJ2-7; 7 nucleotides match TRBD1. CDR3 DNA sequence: TGCGCCAGCAGCCAAGATAGGACAGGTTTGTGGGAGCAGTACTTC. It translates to CASSQDRTGLWEQYF.